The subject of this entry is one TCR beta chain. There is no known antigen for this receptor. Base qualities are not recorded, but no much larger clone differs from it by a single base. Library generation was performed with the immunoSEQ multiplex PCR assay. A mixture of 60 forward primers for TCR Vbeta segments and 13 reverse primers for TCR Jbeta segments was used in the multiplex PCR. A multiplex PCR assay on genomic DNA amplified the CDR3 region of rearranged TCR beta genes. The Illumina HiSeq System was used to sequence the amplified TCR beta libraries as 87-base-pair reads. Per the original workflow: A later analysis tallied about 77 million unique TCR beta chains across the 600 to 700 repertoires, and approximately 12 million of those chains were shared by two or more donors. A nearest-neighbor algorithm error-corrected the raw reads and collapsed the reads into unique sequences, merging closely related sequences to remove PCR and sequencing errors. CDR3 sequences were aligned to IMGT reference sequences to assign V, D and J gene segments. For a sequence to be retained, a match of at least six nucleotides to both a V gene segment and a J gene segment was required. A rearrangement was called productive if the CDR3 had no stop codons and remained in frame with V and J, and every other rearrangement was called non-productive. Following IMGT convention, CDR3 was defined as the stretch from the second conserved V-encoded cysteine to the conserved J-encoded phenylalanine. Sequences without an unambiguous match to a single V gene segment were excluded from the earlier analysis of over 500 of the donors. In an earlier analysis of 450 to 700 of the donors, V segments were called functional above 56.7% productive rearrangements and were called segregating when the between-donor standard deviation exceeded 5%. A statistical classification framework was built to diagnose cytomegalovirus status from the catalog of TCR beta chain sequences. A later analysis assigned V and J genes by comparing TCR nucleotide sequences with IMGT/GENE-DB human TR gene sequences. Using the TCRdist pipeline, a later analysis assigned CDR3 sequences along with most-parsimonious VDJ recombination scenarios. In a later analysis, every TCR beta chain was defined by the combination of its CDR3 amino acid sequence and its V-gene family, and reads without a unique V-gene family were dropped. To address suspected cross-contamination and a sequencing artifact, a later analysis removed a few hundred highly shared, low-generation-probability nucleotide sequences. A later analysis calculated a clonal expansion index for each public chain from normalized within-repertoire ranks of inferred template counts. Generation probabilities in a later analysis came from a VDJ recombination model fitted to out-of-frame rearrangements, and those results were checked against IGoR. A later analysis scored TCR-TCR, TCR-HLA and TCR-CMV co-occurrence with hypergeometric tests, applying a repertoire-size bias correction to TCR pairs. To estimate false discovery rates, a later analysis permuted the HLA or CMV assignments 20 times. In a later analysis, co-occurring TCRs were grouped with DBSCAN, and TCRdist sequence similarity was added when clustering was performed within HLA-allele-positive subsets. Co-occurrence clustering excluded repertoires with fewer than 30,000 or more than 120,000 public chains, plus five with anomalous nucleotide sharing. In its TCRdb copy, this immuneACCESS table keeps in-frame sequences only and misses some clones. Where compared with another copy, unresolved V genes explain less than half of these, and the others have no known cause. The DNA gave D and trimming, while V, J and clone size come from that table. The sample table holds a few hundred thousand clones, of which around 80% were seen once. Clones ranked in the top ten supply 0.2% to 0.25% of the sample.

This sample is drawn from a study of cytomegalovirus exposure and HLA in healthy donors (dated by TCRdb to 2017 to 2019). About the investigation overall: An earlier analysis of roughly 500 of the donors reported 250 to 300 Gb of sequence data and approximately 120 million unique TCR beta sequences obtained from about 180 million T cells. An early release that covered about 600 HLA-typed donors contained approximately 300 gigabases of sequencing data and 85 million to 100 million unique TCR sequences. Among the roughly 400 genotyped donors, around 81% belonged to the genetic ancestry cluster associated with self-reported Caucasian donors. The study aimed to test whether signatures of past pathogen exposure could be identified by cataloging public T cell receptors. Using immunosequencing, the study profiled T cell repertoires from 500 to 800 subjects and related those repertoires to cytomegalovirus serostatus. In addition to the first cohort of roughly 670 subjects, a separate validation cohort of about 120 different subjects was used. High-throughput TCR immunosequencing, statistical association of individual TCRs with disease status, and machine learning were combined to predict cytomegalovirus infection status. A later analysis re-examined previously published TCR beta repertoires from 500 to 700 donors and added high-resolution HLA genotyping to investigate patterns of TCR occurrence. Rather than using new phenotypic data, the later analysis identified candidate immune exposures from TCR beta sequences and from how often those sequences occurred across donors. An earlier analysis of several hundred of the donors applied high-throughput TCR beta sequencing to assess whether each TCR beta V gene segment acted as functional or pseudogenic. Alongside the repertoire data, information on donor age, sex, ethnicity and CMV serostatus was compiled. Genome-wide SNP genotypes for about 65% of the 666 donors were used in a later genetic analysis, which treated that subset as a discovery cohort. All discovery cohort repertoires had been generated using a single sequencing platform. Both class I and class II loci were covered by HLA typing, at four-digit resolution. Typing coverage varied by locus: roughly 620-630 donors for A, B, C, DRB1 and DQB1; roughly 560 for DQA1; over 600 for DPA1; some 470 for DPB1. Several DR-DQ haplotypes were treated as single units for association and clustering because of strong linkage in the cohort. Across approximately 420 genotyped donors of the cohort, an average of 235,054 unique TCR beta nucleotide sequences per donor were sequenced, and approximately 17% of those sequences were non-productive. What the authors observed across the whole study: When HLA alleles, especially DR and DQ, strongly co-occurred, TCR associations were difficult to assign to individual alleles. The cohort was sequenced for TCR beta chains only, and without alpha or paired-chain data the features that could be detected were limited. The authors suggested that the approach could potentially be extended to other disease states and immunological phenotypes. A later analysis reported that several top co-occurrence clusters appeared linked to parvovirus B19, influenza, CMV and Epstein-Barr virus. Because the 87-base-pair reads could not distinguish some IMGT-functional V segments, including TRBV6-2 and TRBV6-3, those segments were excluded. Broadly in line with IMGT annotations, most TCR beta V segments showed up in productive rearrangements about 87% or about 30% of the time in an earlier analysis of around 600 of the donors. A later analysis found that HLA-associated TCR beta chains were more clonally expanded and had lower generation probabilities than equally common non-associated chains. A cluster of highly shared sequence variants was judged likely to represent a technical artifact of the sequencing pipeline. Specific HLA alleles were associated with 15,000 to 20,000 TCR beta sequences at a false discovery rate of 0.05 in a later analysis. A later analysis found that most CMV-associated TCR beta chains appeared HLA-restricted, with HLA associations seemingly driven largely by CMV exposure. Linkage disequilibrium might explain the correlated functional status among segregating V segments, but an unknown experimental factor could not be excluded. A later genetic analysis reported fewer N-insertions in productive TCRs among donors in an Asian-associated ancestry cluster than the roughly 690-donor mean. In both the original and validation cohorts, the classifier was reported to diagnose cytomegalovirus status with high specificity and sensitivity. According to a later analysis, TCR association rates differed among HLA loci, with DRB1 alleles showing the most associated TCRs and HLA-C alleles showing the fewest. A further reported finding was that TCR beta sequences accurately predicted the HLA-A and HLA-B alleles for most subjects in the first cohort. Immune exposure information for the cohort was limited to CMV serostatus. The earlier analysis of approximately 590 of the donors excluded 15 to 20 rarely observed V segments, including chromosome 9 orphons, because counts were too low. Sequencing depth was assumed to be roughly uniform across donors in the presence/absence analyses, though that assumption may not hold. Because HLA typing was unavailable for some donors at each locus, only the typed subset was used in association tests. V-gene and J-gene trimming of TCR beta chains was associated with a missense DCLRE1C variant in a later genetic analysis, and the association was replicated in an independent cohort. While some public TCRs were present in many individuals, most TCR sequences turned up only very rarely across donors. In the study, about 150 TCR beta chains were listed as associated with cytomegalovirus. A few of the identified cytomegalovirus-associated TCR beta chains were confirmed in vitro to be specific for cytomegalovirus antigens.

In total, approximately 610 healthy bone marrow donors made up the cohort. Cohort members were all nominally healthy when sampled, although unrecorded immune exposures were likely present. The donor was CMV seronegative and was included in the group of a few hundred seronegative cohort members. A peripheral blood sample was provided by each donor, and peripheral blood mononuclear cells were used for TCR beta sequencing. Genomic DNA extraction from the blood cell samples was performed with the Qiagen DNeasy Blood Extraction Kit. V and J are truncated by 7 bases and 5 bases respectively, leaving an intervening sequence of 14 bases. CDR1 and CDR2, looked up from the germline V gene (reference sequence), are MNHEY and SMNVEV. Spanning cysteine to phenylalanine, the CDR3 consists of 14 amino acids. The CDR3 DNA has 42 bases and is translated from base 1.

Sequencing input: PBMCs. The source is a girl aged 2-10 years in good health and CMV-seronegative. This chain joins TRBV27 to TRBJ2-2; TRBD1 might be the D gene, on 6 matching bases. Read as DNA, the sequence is TGTGCCAGCAACCCGGACAGACGAACCGGGGAGCTGTTTTTT. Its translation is CASNPDRRTGELFF.